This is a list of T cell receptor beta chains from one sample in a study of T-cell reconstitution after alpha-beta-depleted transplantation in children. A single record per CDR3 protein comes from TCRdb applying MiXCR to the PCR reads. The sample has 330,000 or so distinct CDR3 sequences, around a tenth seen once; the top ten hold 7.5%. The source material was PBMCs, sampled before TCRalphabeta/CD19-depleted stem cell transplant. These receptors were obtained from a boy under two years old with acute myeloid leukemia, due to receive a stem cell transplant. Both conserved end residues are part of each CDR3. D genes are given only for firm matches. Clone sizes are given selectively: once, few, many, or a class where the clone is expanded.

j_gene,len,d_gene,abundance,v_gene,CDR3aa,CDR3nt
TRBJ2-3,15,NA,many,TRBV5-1,CASSLFGRITDTQYF,TGCGCCAGCAGCTTGTTCGGCAGAATCACAGATACGCAGTATTTT
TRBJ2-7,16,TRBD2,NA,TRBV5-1,CASRTTSGSVTYEQYF,TGCGCCAGCAGAACGACTAGCGGGAGTGTGACCTACGAGCAGTACTTC
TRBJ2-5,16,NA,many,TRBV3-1,CASSQVGPEGGGTQYF,TGTGCCAGCAGCCAAGTCGGGCCGGAGGGAGGGGGGACCCAGTACTTC
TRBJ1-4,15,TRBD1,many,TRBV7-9,CASSPDRGPNEKLFF,TGTGCCAGCAGCCCGGACAGGGGGCCCAATGAAAAACTGTTTTTT
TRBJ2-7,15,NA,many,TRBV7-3,CASSLTGTGPYEQYF,TGTGCCAGCAGCTTGACCGGGACTGGCCCCTACGAGCAGTACTTC
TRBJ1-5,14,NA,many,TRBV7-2,CASSLYGFGQPQHF,TGTGCCAGCAGCTTATACGGGTTTGGGCAGCCCCAGCATTTT
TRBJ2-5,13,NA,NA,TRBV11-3,CASSLERAQTQYF,TGTGCCAGCAGCTTGGAAAGGGCGCAGACCCAGTACTTC
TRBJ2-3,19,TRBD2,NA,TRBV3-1,CASSQVGSGRAGSTDTQYF,TGTGCCAGCAGCCAAGTTGGTAGCGGGAGGGCCGGAAGCACAGATACGCAGTATTTT
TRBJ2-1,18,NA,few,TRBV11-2,CASSLGIGGGRGDNEQFF,TGTGCCAGCAGCTTAGGGATCGGGGGCGGGAGAGGAGACAATGAGCAGTTCTTC
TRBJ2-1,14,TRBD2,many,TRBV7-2,CASSALAGGSEQFF,TGTGCCAGCAGCGCCCTAGCGGGAGGAAGTGAGCAGTTCTTC
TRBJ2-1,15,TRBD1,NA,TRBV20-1,CSAPPGQLSYNEQFF,TGCAGTGCTCCACCGGGACAGCTTTCCTACAATGAGCAGTTCTTC
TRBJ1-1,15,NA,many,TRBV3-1,CASSPRGAMNTEAFF,TGTGCCAGCAGCCCGAGGGGAGCAATGAACACTGAAGCTTTCTTT
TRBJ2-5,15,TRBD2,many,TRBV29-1,CSVGGVAGVPETQYF,TGCAGCGTTGGGGGGGTAGCGGGAGTCCCAGAGACCCAGTACTTC
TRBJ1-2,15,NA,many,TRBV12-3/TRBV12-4,CASRQAGGGNYGYTF,TGTGCCAGCAGACAGGCGGGGGGAGGTAACTATGGCTACACCTTC
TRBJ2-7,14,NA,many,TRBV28,CASSDDSFVNEQYF,TGTGCCAGCAGCGACGACAGTTTCGTCAACGAGCAGTACTTC
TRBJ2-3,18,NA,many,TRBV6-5,CASSYSIVVVESTDTQYF,TGTGCCAGCAGTTACTCAATAGTAGTCGTGGAGAGCACAGATACGCAGTATTTT
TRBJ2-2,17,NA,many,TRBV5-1,CASSLWGQGPNTGELFF,TGCGCCAGCAGCCTATGGGGTCAGGGGCCAAACACCGGGGAGCTGTTTTTT
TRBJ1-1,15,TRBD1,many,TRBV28,CASSGPGQMNTEAFF,TGTGCCAGCAGTGGTCCGGGACAGATGAACACTGAAGCTTTCTTT
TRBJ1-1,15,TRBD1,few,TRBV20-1,CSARDPGQLNTEAFF,TGCAGTGCTAGAGATCCGGGACAGCTGAACACTGAAGCTTTCTTT
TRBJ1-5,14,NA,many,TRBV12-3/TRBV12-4,CASSFNLGNQPQHF,TGTGCCAGCAGTTTTAACCTGGGCAATCAGCCCCAGCATTTT
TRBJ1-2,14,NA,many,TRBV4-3,CASSQDQWNGGYTF,TGCGCCAGCAGCCAAGATCAATGGAACGGCGGCTACACCTTC
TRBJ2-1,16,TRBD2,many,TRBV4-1,CASSQGGLAGDNEQFF,TGCGCCAGCAGCCAAGGGGGACTAGCGGGAGACAATGAGCAGTTCTTC
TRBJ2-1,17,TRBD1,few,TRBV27,CASRSGGQGRFRGEQFF,TGTGCCAGCAGGAGTGGGGGACAGGGGAGATTTAGGGGTGAGCAGTTCTTC
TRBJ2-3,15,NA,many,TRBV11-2,CASSLGRASTDTQYF,TGTGCCAGCAGCTTAGGGAGGGCTAGCACAGATACGCAGTATTTT
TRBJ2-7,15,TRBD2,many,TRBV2,CASSEPGGPPYEQYF,TGTGCCAGCAGTGAACCGGGAGGGCCCCCCTACGAGCAGTACTTC
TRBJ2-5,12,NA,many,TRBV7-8,CASTWGSETQYF,TGTGCCAGCACATGGGGATCGGAGACCCAGTACTTC
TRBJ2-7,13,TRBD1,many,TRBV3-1,CASSGTGDYEQYF,TGTGCCAGCAGTGGGACAGGGGACTACGAGCAGTACTTC
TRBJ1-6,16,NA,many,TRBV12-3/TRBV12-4,CASSFGRGPGNSPLHF,TGTGCCAGCAGTTTTGGGAGGGGCCCCGGTAATTCACCCCTCCACTTT
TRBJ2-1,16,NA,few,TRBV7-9,CASSLSVSQGYNEQFF,TGTGCCAGCAGCTTAAGTGTTTCACAGGGTTACAATGAGCAGTTCTTC
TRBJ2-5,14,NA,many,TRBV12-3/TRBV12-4,CASTPKGWGETQYF,TGTGCCAGCACCCCAAAAGGGTGGGGGGAGACCCAGTACTTC
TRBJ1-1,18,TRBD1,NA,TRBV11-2,CASSLMFSRGYVNTEAFF,TGTGCCAGCAGCTTGATGTTTTCCAGGGGGTACGTGAACACTGAAGCTTTCTTT
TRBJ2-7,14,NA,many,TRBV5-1,CATSPGTGPTGQYF,TGCGCCACCTCTCCCGGGACCGGTCCTACGGGGCAGTACTTC
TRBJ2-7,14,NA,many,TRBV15,CATSRDQGSDEQYF,TGTGCCACCAGCAGAGATCAGGGAAGCGACGAGCAGTACTTC
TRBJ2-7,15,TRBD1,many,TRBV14,CASSLYRTGYYEQYF,TGTGCCAGCAGCCTTTACCGGACAGGGTACTACGAGCAGTACTTC
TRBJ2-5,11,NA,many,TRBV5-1,CASSVQETQYF,TGTGCCAGCAGCGTGCAAGAGACCCAGTACTTC
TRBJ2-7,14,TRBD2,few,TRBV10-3,CAIRRGGVFYEQYF,TGTGCCATCCGCCGGGGGGGGGTATTCTACGAGCAGTACTTC
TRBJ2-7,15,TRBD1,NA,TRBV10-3,CAISTRTGGTYEQYF,TGTGCCATCAGTACCCGGACAGGGGGCACCTACGAGCAGTACTTC
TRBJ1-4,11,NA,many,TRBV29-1,CSAQGNEKLFF,TGCAGCGCGCAGGGGAATGAAAAACTGTTTTTT